A single sample gave rise to the 6 T cell receptor beta chains below, sequenced in a study of spatial heterogeneity in lung cancer. Noted time point: sample taken at primary tumor resection. No cells were sorted before sequencing. The whole RNA sequenced was extracted from tumor, nontumor lung or frozen PBMC. MiXCR, applied by TCRdb to the 5' RACE reads, yields one record per CDR3 protein. The data contain approximately 44,000 distinct CDR3 sequences, 12% of them singletons. Sequenced material: PBMCs, taken at surgery. The receptors here all came from a female donor with early-stage non-small cell lung cancer.

The table lists this clonotype with a few counts. The V and J genes are TRBV3-1 and TRBJ2-2; D may be TRBD1 or TRBD2 (5 bases each). Trimming left V 4 bases short and J 7 bases short, with 16 bases between. Germline-derived CDR1 and CDR2 are LGHDT and YNNKEL (reference sequence). CDR3 length: 15 residues. CDR3: CASSPGPVGIGELFF. CDR3 coding DNA: TGTGCCAGCAGCCCGGGACCAGTAGGGATCGGGGAGCTGTTTTTT.

This clonotype came up a few times. The chain employs TRBV20-1 and TRBJ1-5, with 9 bases lining up with TRBD1. CDR1 is DFQATT and CDR2 is SNEGSKA in the germline V gene (reference sequence). V trimming: 6 bases; J trimming: 3 bases; junction bases outside the gene matches: 9. The CDR3 has 15 amino acids. CDR3 nucleotide sequence: TGCAGTGCCGGGACAGGGAACGGGAACAATCAGCCCCAGCATTTT. Its protein product is CSAGTGNGNNQPQHF.

The chain has TRBV9 and TRBJ1-6; no clear D gene. The V and J ends lost 0 bases and 5 bases respectively, with 6 bases between them. The CDR3 totals 14 residues. From germline, CDR1 is SGDLS and CDR2 YYNGEE. CDR3 bases: TGTGCCAGCAGCGTAGGGGCTGATAATTCACCCCTCCACTTT. This translates into CASSVGADNSPLHF.

This clonotype appeared a few times. The chain joins TRBV29-1 to TRBJ1-3; possible D gene TRBD1, 5 bases. V gave up 5 bases and J gave up 3 bases, with 8 bases separating them. Germline V lookup: CDR1 SQVTM, CDR2 ANQGSEA. The CDR3 runs to 12 residues. CDR3 protein: CSVQGDGNTIYF. The CDR3, as DNA: TGCAGCGTTCAAGGGGATGGAAACACCATATATTTT.

This clonotype appeared a few times. The gene calls are TRBV2 and TRBJ2-3; TRBD1 matches 7 bases. This CDR3 has 15 residues. Germline V gives CDR1 SNHLY, CDR2 FYNNEI. With 3 bases clipped from V and 2 bases from J, the junction kept 5 bases outside the gene matches. The CDR3: CASSEQGQNTDTQYF. The DNA for the CDR3 is TGTGCCAGCAGTGAGCAGGGACAGAACACAGATACGCAGTATTTT.

This chain uses TRBV5-6 with TRBJ2-2; possible D gene TRBD2, 6 bases. The length of the CDR3 is 17 residues. V lost 2 bases to trimming and J lost 2 bases, with 16 bases between them. In germline, CDR1 is SGHDT, CDR2 YYEEEE. CDR3 bases: TGTGCCAGCAGCTTCTCCGGGAGTCCAGTTAACACCGGGGAGCTGTTTTTT. Its translation is CASSFSGSPVNTGELFF.